Below, 18 T cell receptor beta chains from the same sample are listed, as sequenced in a study of CD8+ T cells in alopecia areata. RNA extraction and reverse transcription yielded cDNA as sequencing template. Method: immunoSEQ multiplex PCR; TCRdb's copy keeps in-frame clones and lacks some. The sample has 130,000 to 150,000 clones; more than 40% are singletons. The sample taken for sequencing was CD4+ T cells sorted from blood. The receptors here all came from a human donor with alopecia areata.

This clone appeared a single time. This chain joins TRBV27 and TRBJ2-3, with no clear D. There are 12 residues in the CDR3. The ends were cut back, 3 bases at V and 5 bases at J, with 6 bases in the middle. CDR1 MNHEY and CDR2 SMNVEV come from the germline V gene (reference sequence). The CDR3 nucleotides are TGTGCCAGCAGTTTGGCTGGAGATACGCAGTATTTT. This translates into CASSLAGDTQYF.

The chain links TRBV7-6 to TRBJ2-2, with no clear D. V was cut by 3 bases and J by 1 base, with 6 bases left in between. The V gene's germline CDR1 is SGHVS and CDR2 FNYEAQ. The CDR3 sequence is 14 residues long. DNA for the CDR3: TGTGCCAGCAGCTTCTCTCGGAACACCGGGGAGCTGTTTTTT. Translated, it gives CASSFSRNTGELFF.

This chain connects TRBV9 to TRBJ2-1, with 7 bases matching TRBD2. The ends lost 4 bases at V and 1 base at J; junction bases unmatched: 8. In germline, CDR1 is SGDLS, CDR2 YYNGEE. The CDR3 is made up of 16 amino acids. DNA for the CDR3: TGTGCCAGCAGCTCCAAGACTAGCTGGTCCTACAATGAGCAGTTCTTC. Its protein product is CASSSKTSWSYNEQFF.

The chain has TRBV27 and TRBJ2-7, with 7 bases matching TRBD2. Germline V lookup: CDR1 MNHEY, CDR2 SMNVEV (reference sequence). J lost 2 bases, V lost 5 bases, and 6 bases had no gene match. CDR3 length equals 14 residues. The CDR3 coding sequence is TGTGCCAGCAGTAGCGGGACTTTTGCCTACGAGCAGTACTTC. Its protein product is CASSSGTFAYEQYF.

The rearrangement uses TRBV28 and TRBJ2-7; 10 bases match TRBD2. The CDR3 extends over 15 amino acids. Looked up from germline, CDR1 is MDHEN and CDR2 is SYDVKM. Trimming took 7 bases from V and 0 from J; bases not matched to a gene: 6. CDR3 DNA sequence: TGTGCCAGCAACCTAGCGGGAGCCCTCTCCTACGAGCAGTACTTC. Translated, it gives CASNLAGALSYEQYF.

The V and J genes are TRBV11-1 and TRBJ2-3, with D perhaps matching TRBD1 or TRBD2 (6 bases each). The V end was cut by 0 bases, the J end by 4 bases, with 11 bases between. Germline V gene sequence: CDR1 SGHAT, CDR2 FQDESV (reference sequence). The CDR3 runs to 15 residues. The CDR3 DNA sequence: TGTGCCAGCAGCTTAGCTGGGGGGCCACCAGATACGCAGTATTTT. Protein: CASSLAGGPPDTQYF. Supplemented by reference TRBV11-1 and TRBJ2-3, the full variable domain reads EAEVAQSPRYKITEKSQAVAFWCDPISGHATLYWYRQILGQGPELLVQFQDESVVDDSQLPKDRFSAERLKGVDSTLKIQPAELGDSAMYLCASSLAGGPPDTQYFGPGTRLTVL.

This clone was seen only a few times. The J gene is TRBJ2-1, the V gene TRBV29-1; D is perhaps TRBD2 (6 bases). The V gene's germline CDR1 is SQVTM and CDR2 ANQGSEA. V dropped 4 bases and J dropped 3 bases, with 10 bases sitting between them. CDR3 size: 13 residues. The CDR3 DNA reads TGCAGCGTTGGGGCGGGGATCTACAATGAGCAGTTCTTC. Its protein product is CSVGAGIYNEQFF.

The chain is built from TRBV23-1 and TRBJ2-7, with 8 positions matching TRBD1. TRBV23-1 is marked as an open reading frame, function uncertain. CDR3 size: 13 residues. The junction had 5 bases not matched to a gene; V was cut back by 7 bases and J by 3 bases. The CDR3 reads CASMGQDHYEQYF. In DNA form, the CDR3 reads TGCGCCAGCATGGGACAGGATCACTACGAGCAGTACTTC.

This chain joins TRBV5-4 and TRBJ1-2; the D is unclear. Per germline, CDR1 SGHNT and CDR2 YYREEE (reference sequence). CDR3 size: 12 residues. V was trimmed by 2 bases and J by 8 bases, leaving 10 bases between them. CDR3 sequence: CASSLMHRGYTF. The CDR3 DNA sequence: TGTGCCAGCAGCTTAATGCATAGAGGCTACACCTTC. The full variable domain, in which reference TRBV5-4 and TRBJ1-2 provide the parts outside the CDR3, is ETGVTQSPTHLIKTRGQQVTLRCSSQSGHNTVSWYQQALGQGPQFIFQYYREEENGRGNFPPRFSGLQFPNYSSELNVNALELDDSALYLCASSLMHRGYTFGSGTRLTVV.

The chain has TRBV30 and TRBJ2-3; TRBD2 is a possible D gene (6 bases). This CDR3 region has 12 residues. V shed 7 bases and J shed 6 bases, with 14 bases lying between them. Germline lookup yields CDR1 GTSNPN and CDR2 SVGIG (reference sequence). Written as DNA, the CDR3 is TGTGCCTTTACCGTAGGAGGGGATACGCAGTATTTT. This codes for CAFTVGGDTQYF.

There are a few counts of this clone. The rearrangement uses TRBV29-1 and TRBJ2-7; D ambiguous. There are 11 residues in the CDR3. Germline values: CDR1 SQVTM, CDR2 ANQGSEA. V dropped 3 bases and J dropped 4 bases, with 7 bases sitting between them. CDR3 nucleotides: TGCAGCGTTGATCTCGGTTACGAGCAGTACTTC. This sequence encodes CSVDLGYEQYF.

V and J are TRBV2 and TRBJ2-5, with D possibly being TRBD2 (5 bases). Trimming removed 2 bases from V and 9 bases from J, with 10 bases in between. Germline V gene sequence: CDR1 SNHLY, CDR2 FYNNEI. The CDR3 contains 12 residues. As DNA, the CDR3 is TGTGCCAGCAGTGAACTCCCGAGGGCCCAGTACTTC. Protein: CASSELPRAQYF.

V and J are TRBV5-1 and TRBJ2-1; D unresolved. This CDR3 spans 13 amino acids. Trimming stripped 6 bases from V and 6 bases from J, with 13 bases between. Per germline, CDR1 SGHRS and CDR2 YFSETQ. The CDR3 bases are TGCGCCAGCAACGAGTTAGGGCCCAATGAGCAGTTCTTC. Translation gives CASNELGPNEQFF. The whole variable domain, remainder taken from reference TRBV5-1 and TRBJ2-1, is KAGVTQTPRYLIKTRGQQVTLSCSPISGHRSVSWYQQTPGQGLQFLFEYFSETQRNKGNFPGRFSGRQFSNSRSEMNVSTLELGDSALYLCASNELGPNEQFFGPGTRLTVL.

The sample holds a few counts of this clone. The V call is TRBV27, the J call TRBJ1-2; D is unclear. V was pared by 8 bases and J by 7 bases, with 17 bases between. The CDR3 loop spans 13 amino acids. CDR1 and CDR2 from the germline V gene are MNHEY and SMNVEV (reference sequence). The CDR3 DNA reads TGTGCCAGCGCCTCCGGGGAGGCGTTTGGCTACACCTTC. As protein: CASASGEAFGYTF.

The chain recombines TRBV28 with TRBJ1-5, with D tentatively TRBD1 (5 bases). Between the trimmed V and J ends, which lost 7 bases and 6 bases, there was a span of 19 bases. CDR1 and CDR2 from the germline V gene are MDHEN and SYDVKM. The CDR3 length is 15 residues. The CDR3, as DNA: TGTGCCAGCAACCCGTCAGGGATCGAGGGTCAGCCCCAGCATTTT. Its protein is CASNPSGIEGQPQHF.

The gene calls are TRBV30 and TRBJ2-3, with unresolved D. Germline-derived CDR1 and CDR2 are GTSNPN and SVGIG (reference sequence). This CDR3 region has 14 residues. V was clipped by 4 bases and J by 5 bases, with 16 bases between them. The CDR3 bases are TGTGCCTGGAAACTAACCCCCGGGCTAGATACGCAGTATTTT. Protein: CAWKLTPGLDTQYF.

A few counts support this clone. This chain connects TRBV4-2 to TRBJ2-5; D is possibly TRBD1 (6 bases). V was trimmed by 0 bases and J by 5 bases, leaving 10 bases between them. Germline V gene data show CDR1 as LGHNA and CDR2 as YNFKEQ. The CDR3 runs to 14 residues. In DNA, the CDR3 is TGTGCCAGCAGCCAAGACCCTGGACAGGAGACCCAGTACTTC. Translation gives CASSQDPGQETQYF.

In its sample, this clone was seen once. This sequence joins TRBV2 and TRBJ2-7; D is perhaps TRBD2 (6 bases). V lost 3 bases and J lost 3, with 15 bases in between. From germline, CDR1 is SNHLY and CDR2 FYNNEI. The CDR3 runs 15 residues. For the CDR3, the DNA is TGTGCCAGCAGTGAGTTGGGGACTGTGAACTACGAGCAGTACTTC. Protein: CASSELGTVNYEQYF.